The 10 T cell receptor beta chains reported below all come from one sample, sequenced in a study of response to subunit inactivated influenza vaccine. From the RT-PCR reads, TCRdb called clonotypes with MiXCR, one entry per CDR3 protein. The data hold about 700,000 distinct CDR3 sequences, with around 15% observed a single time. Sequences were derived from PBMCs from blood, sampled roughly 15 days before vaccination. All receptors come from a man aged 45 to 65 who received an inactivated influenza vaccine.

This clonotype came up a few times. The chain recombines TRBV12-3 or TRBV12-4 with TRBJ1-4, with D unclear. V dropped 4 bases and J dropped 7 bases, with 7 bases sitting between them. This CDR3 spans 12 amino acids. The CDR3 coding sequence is TGTGCCAGCAGTTCGGTGGCTGAAAAACTGTTTTTT. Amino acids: CASSSVAEKLFF.

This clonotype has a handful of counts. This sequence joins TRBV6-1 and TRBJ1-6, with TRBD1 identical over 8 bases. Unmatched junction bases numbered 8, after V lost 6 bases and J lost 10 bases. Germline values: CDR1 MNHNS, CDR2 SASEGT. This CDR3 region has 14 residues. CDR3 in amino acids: CASRPRGPGSPLHF. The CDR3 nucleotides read TGTGCCAGCAGGCCCAGGGGGCCGGGGTCACCCCTCCACTTT.

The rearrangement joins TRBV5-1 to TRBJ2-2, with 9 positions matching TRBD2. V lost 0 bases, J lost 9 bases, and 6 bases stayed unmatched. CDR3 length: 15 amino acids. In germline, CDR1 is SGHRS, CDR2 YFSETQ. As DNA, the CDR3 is TGCGCCAGCAGCTTGGAGGGACTAGCTAGCAGGGAGCTGTTTTTT. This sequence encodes CASSLEGLASRELFF.

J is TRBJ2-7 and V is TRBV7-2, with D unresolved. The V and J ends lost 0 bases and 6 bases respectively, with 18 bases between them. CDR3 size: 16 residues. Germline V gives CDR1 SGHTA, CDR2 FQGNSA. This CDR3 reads CASSLAALSPSREQYF. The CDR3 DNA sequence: TGTGCCAGCAGCTTAGCGGCCTTGAGCCCGTCCCGCGAGCAGTACTTC.

CDR3 sequence (DNA): TGTGCCAGCAAACATCCAGATACGCAGTATTTT. Protein sequence: CASKHPDTQYF. J is TRBJ2-3 and V is TRBV6-1; D gene unclear. The CDR3 runs to 11 residues. V lost 7 bases and J lost 4, with 6 bases in between. Germline V gene lookup returns CDR1 MNHNS and CDR2 SASEGT.

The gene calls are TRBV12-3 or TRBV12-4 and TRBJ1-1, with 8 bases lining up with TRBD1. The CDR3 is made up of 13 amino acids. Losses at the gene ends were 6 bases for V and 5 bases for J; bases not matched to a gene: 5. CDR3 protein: CASSGQGWTEAFF. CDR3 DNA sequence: TGTGCCAGCAGCGGACAGGGATGGACTGAAGCTTTCTTT.

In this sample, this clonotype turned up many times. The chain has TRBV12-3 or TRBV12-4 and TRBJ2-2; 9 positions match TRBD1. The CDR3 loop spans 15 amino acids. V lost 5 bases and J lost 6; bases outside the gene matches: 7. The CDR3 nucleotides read TGTGCCAGCAGTCTCGGGACAGGGTACGCCGGGGAGCTGTTTTTT. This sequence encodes CASSLGTGYAGELFF.

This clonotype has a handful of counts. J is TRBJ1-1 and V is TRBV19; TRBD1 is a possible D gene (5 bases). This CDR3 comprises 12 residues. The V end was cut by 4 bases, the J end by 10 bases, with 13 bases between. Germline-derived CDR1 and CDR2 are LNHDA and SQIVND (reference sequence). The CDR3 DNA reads TGTGCCAGTAGTACTCGAGAAGGGGTAGCTTTCTTT. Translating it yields CASSTREGVAFF.

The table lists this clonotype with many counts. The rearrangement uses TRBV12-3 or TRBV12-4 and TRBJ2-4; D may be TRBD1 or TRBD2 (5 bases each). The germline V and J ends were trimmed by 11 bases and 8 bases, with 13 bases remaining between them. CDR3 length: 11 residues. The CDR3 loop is CACSRGDIQYF. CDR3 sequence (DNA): TGTGCCTGTTCAAGGGGAGACATTCAGTACTTC.

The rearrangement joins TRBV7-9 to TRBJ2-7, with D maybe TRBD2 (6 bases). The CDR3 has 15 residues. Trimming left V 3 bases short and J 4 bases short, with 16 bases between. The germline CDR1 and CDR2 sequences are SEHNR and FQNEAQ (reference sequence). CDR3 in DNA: TGTGCCAGCAGCTTTGCGGGGAAGGGCTCTTACGAGCAGTACTTC. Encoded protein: CASSFAGKGSYEQYF.